What follows is one T cell receptor (beta chain) and its context. CDR1 and CDR2 (germline): MNHNS, SASEGT. The CDR3 extends over 18 amino acids. These data belong to a study of T cells expressing NK-cell markers. Study summary: Out of eight donors sequenced, seven tested HCMV-seropositive and the remaining one seronegative.

Reanalyzing the 5' RACE reads, TCRdb keeps one entry per CDR3 protein, without DNA. With about 460,000 distinct CDR3 sequences in the sample, the ten largest clones hold 1.4%. This receptor was obtained from a woman aged 45-60 years in good health. The chain links TRBV6-1 to TRBJ1-5. Material for sequencing was blood T cells: a sorted CD56 or NKG2C T cell subset, CD4+ or CD8+ T cells, or bulk PBMC T cells (not recorded which). CDR3 residues: CASTPRVWKLEGKQPQHF.